This TCR beta chain stems from a study of blood T cell repertoires in COVID-19 (dated by TCRdb to 2020 to 2021). In terms of the full investigation: Samples covering the acute and convalescent phases of COVID-19 were provided by collaborators in the United States, Italy and Spain. The prospective study material was composed of cDNA or gDNA derived from T cells, B-cell-depleted T cells, or PBMCs. Subjects who had been exposed to COVID-19, were actively infected with it, or had recovered from it provided the deeply sampled blood TCRbeta repertoires that made up the dataset. The repertoires were released in a freely available public database intended as a resource for research on the immune response to SARS-CoV-2. Samples were obtained from the ongoing ImmuneRACE study (first 160 participants) and from over 1,000 subjects provided by 6 global collaborators. The sample metadata nearly always contained a de-identified subject ID, COVID-19 status, age in years and sex. Where available, HLA class I and class II types were taken from metadata supplied by the sample provider and were not determined by assay-based typing. Findings and caveats that apply to the study as a whole: The amount of clinical and demographic metadata varied by source and participant and was provided uncurated.

This clone has only one observation. The target of this receptor is not known. The input lacks base qualities; no much larger clone sits a single base away. TCRbeta CDR3 regions were amplified from genomic DNA by means of the immunoSEQ Assay, a bias-controlled multiplex PCR. As for the authors' bioinformatics: Within the assay, amplification of reference gene primers was used to estimate how many nucleated cells each sample contained. To quantify the absolute abundance of each unique TCRbeta CDR3 rearrangement, sequence reads were collapsed and filtered. For each sample, productive Simpson clonality was calculated as the square root of Simpson's diversity index over productive rearrangements. Entries here come from immuneACCESS through TCRdb and include only in-frame sequences with V and J called. Some clones fail to appear in such tables; in the studies checked, an unresolved V gene covers under half of the shortfall, and the cause of the remainder is unknown. V and J calls and clone size are those listed in that table; D and trimming were worked out from the DNA. The sample table lists about 27,000 clones, approximately 80% of them with a count of one. Roughly 46% of the sample rests with the top ten.

The trim is 7 bases for V and 0 bases for J, with a gap of 13 bases between the germline ends. CDR1 and CDR2, per the germline V gene, are MNHEY and SVGAGI. From cysteine to phenylalanine, the CDR3 is 15 amino acids long. This entry keeps only the CDR3 DNA: 45 bases, framed from base 1. The collaborating institutions used their own protocols to collect whole blood in K2EDTA tubes. For TCRbeta analysis, collaborators shipped samples as frozen whole blood, isolated PBMCs, or DNA extracted from either of those sample types. This chain is built from TRBV6-5 and TRBJ2-4; D gene: possibly TRBD1, on 5 matching bases. Sequenced material: peripheral blood. This TCR was recovered from a woman aged 80 or over with acute or convalescent COVID-19. Read as DNA, the sequence is TGTGCCAGCACCGAGGTGGGGCGAGCCAAAAACATTCAGTACTTC. This codes for CASTEVGRAKNIQYF.